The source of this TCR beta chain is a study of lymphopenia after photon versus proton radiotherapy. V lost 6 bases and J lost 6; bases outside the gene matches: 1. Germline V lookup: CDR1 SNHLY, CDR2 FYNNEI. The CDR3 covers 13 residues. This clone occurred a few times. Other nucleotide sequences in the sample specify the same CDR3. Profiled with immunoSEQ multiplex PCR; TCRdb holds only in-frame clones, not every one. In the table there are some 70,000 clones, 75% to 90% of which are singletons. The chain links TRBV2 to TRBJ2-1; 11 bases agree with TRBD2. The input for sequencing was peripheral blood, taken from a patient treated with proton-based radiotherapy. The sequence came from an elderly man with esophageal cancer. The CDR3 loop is CASRGTSGNEQFF. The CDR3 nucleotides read TGTGCCAGCAGGGGGACTAGCGGCAATGAGCAGTTCTTC.